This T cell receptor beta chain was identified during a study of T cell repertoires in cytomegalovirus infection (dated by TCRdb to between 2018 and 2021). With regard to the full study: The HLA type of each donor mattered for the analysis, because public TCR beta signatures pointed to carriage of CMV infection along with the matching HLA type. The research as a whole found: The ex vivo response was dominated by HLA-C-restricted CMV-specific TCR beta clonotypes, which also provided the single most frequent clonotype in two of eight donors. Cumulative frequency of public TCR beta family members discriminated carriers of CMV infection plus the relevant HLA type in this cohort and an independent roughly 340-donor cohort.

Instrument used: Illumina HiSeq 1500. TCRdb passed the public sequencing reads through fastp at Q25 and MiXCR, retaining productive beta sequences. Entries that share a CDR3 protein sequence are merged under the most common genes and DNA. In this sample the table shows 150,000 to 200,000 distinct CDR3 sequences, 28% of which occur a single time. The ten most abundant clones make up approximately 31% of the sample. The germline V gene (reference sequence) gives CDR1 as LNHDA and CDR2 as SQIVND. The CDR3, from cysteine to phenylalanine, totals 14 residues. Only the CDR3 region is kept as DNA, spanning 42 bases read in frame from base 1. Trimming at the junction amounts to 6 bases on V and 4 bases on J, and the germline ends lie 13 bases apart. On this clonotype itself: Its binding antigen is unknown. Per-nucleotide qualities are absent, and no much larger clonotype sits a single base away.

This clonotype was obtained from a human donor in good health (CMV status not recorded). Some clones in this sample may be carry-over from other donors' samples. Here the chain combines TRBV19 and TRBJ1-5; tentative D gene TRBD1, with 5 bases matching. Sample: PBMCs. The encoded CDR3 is CASSWDSGNQPQHF. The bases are TGTGCCAGTAGCTGGGACTCGGGGAATCAGCCCCAGCATTTT.